A selection of T cell receptor beta chains follows, all from one sample in a study of Graves' ophthalmopathy and Graves' hyperthyroidism. TCRdb itself ran the multiplex PCR reads through MiXCR, one entry per CDR3 protein. Of just over 400,000 distinct CDR3 sequences in the sample, around 21% were seen once. The sequencing input was peripheral blood. Receptor source: a woman between 18 and 29 years old with stable Graves' hyperthyroidism. Both conserved end residues are part of each CDR3. The D gene is left open where the match is weak. Rows may omit the clone size; those that give it use once, few, many or a size class.

D	V	size	J	CDR3	DNA
-	TRBV6-5	many	TRBJ2-7	CASSYGRTYEQYF	TGTGCCAGCAGTTACGGGAGGACCTACGAGCAGTACTTC
TRBD2	TRBV11-2	-	TRBJ2-2	CASQLVAGGPTGELFF	TGTGCCAGCCAGCTGGTGGCGGGGGGGCCCACCGGGGAGCTGTTTTTT
TRBD1	TRBV28	-	TRBJ2-7	CASTSRGQGTEEQYF	TGTGCCAGCACCTCGCGGGGACAGGGGACTGAGGAGCAGTACTTC
-	TRBV10-3	many	TRBJ2-5	CAISKGGQLETQYF	TGTGCCATCAGTAAGGGGGGCCAGCTAGAGACCCAGTACTTC
-	TRBV28	-	TRBJ2-7	CASSFRSRRAYEQYF	TGTGCCAGCAGTTTTCGATCGAGGAGGGCCTACGAGCAGTACTTC
-	TRBV7-9	few	TRBJ1-1	CASSMARGGWTEAFF	TGTGCCAGCAGCATGGCCAGGGGCGGGTGGACTGAAGCTTTCTTT
-	TRBV6-1	many	TRBJ2-2	CASSEVQNTGELFF	TGTGCCAGCAGTGAAGTTCAGAACACCGGGGAGCTGTTTTTT
-	TRBV15	-	TRBJ2-4	CATSREGAKAKNIQYF	TGTGCCACCAGCAGAGAGGGGGCGAAGGCCAAAAACATTCAGTACTTC
TRBD2	TRBV28	many	TRBJ2-4	CASSSGLAGAIQYF	TGTGCCAGCAGTTCGGGCCTTGCGGGAGCCATTCAGTACTTC
-	TRBV7-9	many	TRBJ2-5	CASSLAGDGPIKTQYF	TGTGCCAGCAGCTTAGCCGGCGACGGCCCGATAAAGACCCAGTACTTC
-	TRBV7-3	many	TRBJ2-2	CASSLSGGITNTGELFF	TGTGCCAGCAGCTTAAGTGGAGGGATAACGAACACCGGGGAGCTGTTTTTT
-	TRBV30	-	TRBJ1-1	CAWSKGRNTEAFF	TGTGCCTGGAGTAAGGGACGGAACACTGAAGCTTTCTTT
TRBD1	TRBV7-9	many	TRBJ2-2	CAGDRARTGELFF	TGTGCCGGAGACAGGGCCCGCACCGGGGAGCTGTTTTTT
TRBD2	TRBV11-2	many	TRBJ2-2	CASSLVVAGGRELFF	TGTGCCAGCAGCTTAGTCGTAGCGGGAGGTCGGGAGCTGTTTTTT
-	TRBV10-3	many	TRBJ1-1	CAIMGGTEAFF	TGTGCCATCATGGGGGGAACTGAAGCTTTCTTT
-	TRBV27	many	TRBJ2-7	CAIPPQASSYEQYF	TGTGCCATCCCTCCGCAGGCGAGCTCCTACGAGCAGTACTTC
TRBD2	TRBV9	many	TRBJ2-7	CASSPGLAGAPYEQYF	TGTGCCAGCAGCCCCGGACTAGCGGGAGCCCCCTACGAGCAGTACTTC